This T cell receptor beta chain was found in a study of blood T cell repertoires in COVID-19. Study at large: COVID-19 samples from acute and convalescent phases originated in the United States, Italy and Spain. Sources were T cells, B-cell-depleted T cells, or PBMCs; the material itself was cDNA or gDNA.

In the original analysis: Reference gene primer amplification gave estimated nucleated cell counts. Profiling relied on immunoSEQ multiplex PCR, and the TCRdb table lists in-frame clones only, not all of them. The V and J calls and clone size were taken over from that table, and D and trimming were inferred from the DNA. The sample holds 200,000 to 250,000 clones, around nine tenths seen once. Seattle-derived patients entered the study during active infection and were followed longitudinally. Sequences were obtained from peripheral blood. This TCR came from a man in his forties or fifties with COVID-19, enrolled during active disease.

The CDR3 reads CASSVAGGRSTDTQYF. DNA for the CDR3: TGTGCCAGCAGCGTAGCGGGAGGTCGGAGCACAGATACGCAGTATTTT. The rearrangement uses TRBV9 and TRBJ2-3; the match to TRBD2 covers 7 bases. The germline CDR1 and CDR2 sequences are SGDLS and YYNGEE. The V gene end was trimmed by 0 bases and the J gene end by 0 bases; junction bases not matched to a gene: 4. The CDR3 is made up of 16 amino acids.